The clone carrying this T cell receptor beta chain was seen a handful of times. The junction departs from the called germline gene at one end, perhaps through a read error. The data stem from a study of blood T cells in healthy people across ages. Study-level background: About one barcoded beta molecule per two T cells came from capture by template switching.

Germline V gene data show CDR1 as MDHEN and CDR2 as SYDVKM. The CDR3 totals 15 residues. With a J-beta primer mix and a sample-barcoded 5' primer, a second PCR ran about 7 to 12 cycles. CDR3-containing paired-end reads numbered at least 2.5 million in each sample. One entry per CDR3 protein, called by TCRdb with MiXCR from the 5' RACE reads. The repertoire consists of approximately 1.5 million distinct CDR3 sequences, with about 35% occurring once and the leading ten covering about 10%. The sequence was collected from a woman aged 25 to 39 in good health. This sequence joins TRBV28 and TRBJ2-1, with D tentatively TRBD2 (5 bases). The material sequenced was blood. CDR3 protein: CASSQQLRDYDEQFF. DNA of the CDR3: TGTGCCAGCAGCCAACAGTTGCGCGACTACGATGAGCAGTTCTTC.